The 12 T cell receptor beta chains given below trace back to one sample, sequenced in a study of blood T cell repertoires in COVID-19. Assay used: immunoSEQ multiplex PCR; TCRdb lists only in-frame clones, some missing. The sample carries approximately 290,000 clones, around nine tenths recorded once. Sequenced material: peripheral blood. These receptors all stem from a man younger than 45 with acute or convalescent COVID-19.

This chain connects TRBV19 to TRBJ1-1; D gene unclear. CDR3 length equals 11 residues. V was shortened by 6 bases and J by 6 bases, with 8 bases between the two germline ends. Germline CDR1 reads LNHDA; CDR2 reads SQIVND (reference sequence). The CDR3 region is CASSGVAEAFF. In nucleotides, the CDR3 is TGTGCCAGTAGCGGGGTCGCTGAAGCTTTCTTT.

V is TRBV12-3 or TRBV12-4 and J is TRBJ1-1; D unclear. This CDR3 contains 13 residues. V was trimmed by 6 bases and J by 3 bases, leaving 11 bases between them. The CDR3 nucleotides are TGTGCCAGCAGCAGCCGGGGTTACACTGAAGCTTTCTTT. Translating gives CASSSRGYTEAFF.

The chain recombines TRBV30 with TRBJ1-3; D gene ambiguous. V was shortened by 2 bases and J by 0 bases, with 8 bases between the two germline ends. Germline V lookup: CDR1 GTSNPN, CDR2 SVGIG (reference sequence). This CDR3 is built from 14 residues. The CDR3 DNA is TGTGCCTGGAGTTCTGGCTTCTCTGGAAACACCATATATTTT. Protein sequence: CAWSSGFSGNTIYF.

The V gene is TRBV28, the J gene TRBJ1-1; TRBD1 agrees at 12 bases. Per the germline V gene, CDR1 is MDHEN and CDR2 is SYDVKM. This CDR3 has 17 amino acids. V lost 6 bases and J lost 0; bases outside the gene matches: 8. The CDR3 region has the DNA TGTGCCAGCAGCAGGGGACAGGGGGCGCCTATGAACACTGAAGCTTTCTTT. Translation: CASSRGQGAPMNTEAFF.

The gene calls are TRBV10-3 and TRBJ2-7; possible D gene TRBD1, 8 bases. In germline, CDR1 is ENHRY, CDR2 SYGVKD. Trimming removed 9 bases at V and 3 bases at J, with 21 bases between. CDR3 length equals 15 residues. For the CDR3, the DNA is TGTGCCATGGGGGGGGGAGGACAGGGATACTACGAGCAGTACTTC. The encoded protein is CAMGGGGQGYYEQYF.

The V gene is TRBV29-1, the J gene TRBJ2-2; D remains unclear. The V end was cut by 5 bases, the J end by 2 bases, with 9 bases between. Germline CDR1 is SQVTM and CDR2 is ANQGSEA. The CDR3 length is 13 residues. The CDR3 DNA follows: TGCAGCGTTTTCTACAGAAACACCGGGGAGCTGTTTTTT. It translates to CSVFYRNTGELFF.

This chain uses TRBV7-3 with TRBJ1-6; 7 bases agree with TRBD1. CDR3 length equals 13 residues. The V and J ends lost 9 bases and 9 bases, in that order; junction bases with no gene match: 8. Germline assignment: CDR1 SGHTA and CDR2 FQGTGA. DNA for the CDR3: TGTGCCAGTTCGACAGGGACTTCTTCACCCCTCCACTTT. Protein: CASSTGTSSPLHF.

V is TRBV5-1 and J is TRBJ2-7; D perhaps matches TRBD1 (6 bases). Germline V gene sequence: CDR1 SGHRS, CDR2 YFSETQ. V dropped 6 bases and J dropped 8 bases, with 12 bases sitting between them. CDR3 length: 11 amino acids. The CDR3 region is CASNRAQKQYF. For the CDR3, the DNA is TGCGCCAGCAACAGGGCACAGAAGCAGTACTTC.

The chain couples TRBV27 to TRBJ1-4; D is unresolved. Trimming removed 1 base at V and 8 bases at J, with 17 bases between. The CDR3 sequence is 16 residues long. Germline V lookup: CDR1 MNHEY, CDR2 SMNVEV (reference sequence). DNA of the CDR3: TGTGCCAGCAGTTTATATTCGACCCGACTCGGGGAAAAACTGTTTTTT. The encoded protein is CASSLYSTRLGEKLFF.

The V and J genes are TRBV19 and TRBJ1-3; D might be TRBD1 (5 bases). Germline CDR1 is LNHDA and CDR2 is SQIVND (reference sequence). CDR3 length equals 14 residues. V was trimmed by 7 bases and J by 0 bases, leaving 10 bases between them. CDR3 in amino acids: CASNSGDSGNTIYF. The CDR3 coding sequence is TGTGCCAGTAATTCGGGGGACTCTGGAAACACCATATATTTT. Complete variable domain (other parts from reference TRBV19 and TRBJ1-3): DGGITQSPKYLFRKEGQNVTLSCEQNLNHDAMYWYRQDPGQGLRLIYYSQIVNDFQKGDIAEGYSVSREKKESFPLTVTSAQKNPTAFYLCASNSGDSGNTIYFGEGSWLTVV.

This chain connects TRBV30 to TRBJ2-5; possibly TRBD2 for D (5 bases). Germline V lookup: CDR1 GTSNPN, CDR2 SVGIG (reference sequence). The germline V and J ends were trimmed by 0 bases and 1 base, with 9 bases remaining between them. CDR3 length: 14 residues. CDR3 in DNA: TGTGCCTGGAGTGTAGGAGGTTTCCAAGAGACCCAGTACTTC. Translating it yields CAWSVGGFQETQYF.

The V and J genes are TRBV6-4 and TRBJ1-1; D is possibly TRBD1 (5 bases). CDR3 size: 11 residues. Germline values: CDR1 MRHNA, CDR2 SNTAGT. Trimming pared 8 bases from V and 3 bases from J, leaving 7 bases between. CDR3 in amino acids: CASRRDTEAFF. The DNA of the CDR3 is TGTGCCAGCCGCAGGGACACTGAAGCTTTCTTT.